This T cell receptor (beta chain) was recovered during a study of Ad26.COV2.S vaccination and SARS-CoV-2 variants. Overall study: Vaccine-arm donor from the placebo-controlled COV1001 Ad26.COV2.S trial.

Treatment given: roughly 20 received Ad26.COV2.S at low or high dose, single or two shots; 5 received placebo; per-sample allocation not given. Day 63 after the first vaccine or placebo injection was the time point for sampling. Data came from immunoSEQ multiplex PCR; TCRdb stores just in-frame clones and leaves some out. The profile shows some 250,000 clones, 85% to 90% of them singletons. Looked up from germline, CDR1 is SNHLY and CDR2 is FYNNEI. Losses at the gene ends were 6 bases for V and 8 bases for J; bases not matched to a gene: 5. The CDR3 extends over 14 amino acids. The genes are TRBV2 and TRBJ2-1, with TRBD2 matching over 12 bases. The sequence came from a person between 18 and 65 years old who received the Ad26.COV2.S COVID-19 vaccine or a placebo. The starting material was peripheral blood, obtained in a trial of Ad26.COV2.S vaccine versus placebo. CDR3 coding DNA: TGTGCCAGCAGACTAGCGGGGGGCTTCCATGAGCAGTTCTTC. This gives the protein CASRLAGGFHEQFF. The whole variable domain, filled in from reference TRBV2 and TRBJ2-1, reads EPEVTQTPSHQVTQMGQEVILRCVPISNHLYFYWYRQILGQKVEFLVSFYNNEISEKSEIFDDQFSVERPDGSNFTLKIRSTKLEDSAMYFCASRLAGGFHEQFFGPGTRLTVL.